This T cell receptor (beta chain) appears in the sequencing data of a study of blood T cell repertoires in COVID-19. Study-level information: Material from acute and convalescent COVID-19 was sourced from the United States, Italy and Spain. In each case, the material was cDNA or gDNA derived from T cells, B-cell-depleted T cells, or PBMCs.

As handled by the study authors: Estimated nucleated cell counts came from reference gene primer amplification. The table came from immunoSEQ multiplex PCR; TCRdb's copy has only in-frame clones and leaves some out. The D gene and trimming were derived from the DNA, and the V and J assignments and clone size from that table. This sample carries approximately 220,000 clones, 80% to 90% of them seen once, and the ten largest clones take about 4.8%. V shed 0 bases, J shed 3 bases, and the junction held 3 bases outside the gene matches. Germline V lookup: CDR1 SEHNR, CDR2 FQNEAQ (reference sequence). The CDR3 totals 16 residues.

The source of this sequence is a woman in her 70s with acute or convalescent COVID-19. Sequencing used peripheral blood. This chain joins TRBV7-9 and TRBJ2-3; 10 bases fit TRBD1. The CDR3 reads CASSLAGTGATDTQYF. CDR3 sequence (DNA): TGTGCCAGCAGCTTAGCGGGGACAGGGGCAACAGATACGCAGTATTTT. Based on the CDR3 plus reference TRBV7-9 and TRBJ2-3, the full variable domain is DTGVSQNPRHKITKRGQNVTFRCDPISEHNRLYWYRQTLGQGPEFLTYFQNEAQLEKSRLLSDRFSAERPKGSFSTLEIQRTEQGDSAMYLCASSLAGTGATDTQYFGPGTRLTVL.